The T cell receptor beta chain under discussion was sequenced for a study of T-cell reconstitution after alpha-beta-depleted transplantation in children. V shed 5 bases and J shed 0 bases, with 14 bases lying between them. This CDR3 has 15 amino acids. Researchers prepared the TCRbeta library using unique molecular identifiers, the study reports. MiXCR was run by TCRdb on the PCR reads, yielding one entry per CDR3 protein. Among hundreds of thousands of distinct CDR3 sequences, 20% to 30% were seen once, and the ten largest hold roughly 5%. This clonotype was seen ten or more times. The sample here was PBMCs, mostly from graft donor cells, taken 360 days after TCRalphabeta/CD19-depleted stem cell transplant. The chain is built from TRBV12-3 or TRBV12-4 and TRBJ2-7; D unresolved. The clonotype was recovered from a female patient aged 2 to 10 who had a stem cell transplant for congenital amegakaryocytic thrombocytopenia, so the T cells may come from the graft donor. This CDR3 reads CASSKPGNASYEQYF. The CDR3 coding sequence is TGTGCCAGCAGTAAGCCGGGCAACGCCTCCTACGAGCAGTACTTC.